This T cell receptor beta chain is drawn from a study of early stage breast cancer tumors. Study context: ER+/PR+/HER2- status applied to about 70% of the 16 invasive breast tumors.

This CDR3 is built from 15 residues. CDR1 and CDR2 from the germline V gene are WNHNN and SYGVQD (reference sequence). Germline trimming cut 0 bases from V and 6 bases from J; bases unmatched to any gene: 7. Clones were sequenced by immunoSEQ multiplex PCR, and TCRdb holds only the in-frame ones, with some missing. The data hold some 48,000 clones, with roughly 84% observed a single time. V usage is TRBV10-1 and J usage is TRBJ1-2; 7 nucleotides match TRBD1. Material for sequencing was blood. The sequence was collected from a person aged 45-65 years with breast cancer. The CDR3 DNA is TGCGCCAGCAGTGAGTCCCTGACAGGGTCCGATGGCTACACCTTC. This sequence encodes CASSESLTGSDGYTF.